These T cell receptor beta chains were read from a single sample in a study of CD8 T cells in Susac syndrome. MiXCR, run by TCRdb on the immunoSEQ multiplex PCR reads, gives a single entry per CDR3 protein. The sample lists around 110,000 distinct CDR3 sequences; 90% to 95% were seen once. The sample comprised CD8+ T cells from PBMCs. All receptors derive from a human donor with Susac syndrome. Both conserved end residues are part of each CDR3. D genes are given only for firm matches. Rows give clone size only sometimes, using once, few, many, or a class for an expanded clone.

d_call	v_call	clone_size	j_call	cdr3_nt	cdr3_aa
NA	TRBV25-1	NA	TRBJ1-2	TGTGCCAGCAGTGTCAGTTCTTGGGGCTACACCTTC	CASSVSSWGYTF
NA	TRBV4-1	NA	TRBJ2-2	TGCGCCAGCAGCCCGATTCACACCGGGGAGCTGTTTTTT	CASSPIHTGELFF
TRBD1	TRBV19	NA	TRBJ2-2	TGTGCCAGTAGTGGACAGGGGAACACCGGGGAGCTGTTTTTT	CASSGQGNTGELFF
TRBD2	TRBV7-2	NA	TRBJ2-5	TGTGCCAGCCGACTAGCGGGGGGCCTCCAAGAGACCCAGTACTTC	CASRLAGGLQETQYF
NA	TRBV19	NA	TRBJ1-1	TGTGCCAGTAAGATGGGGATGAACACTGAAGCTTTCTTT	CASKMGMNTEAFF
TRBD2	TRBV7-2	few	TRBJ2-7	TGTGCCAGCAGCTTAGGGGCTAGCGGGGAGTACGAGCAGTACTTC	CASSLGASGEYEQYF
TRBD1	TRBV9	NA	TRBJ1-2	TGTGCCAGCAGCTCACGGACAGGGGCCAACTATGGCTACACCTTC	CASSSRTGANYGYTF
NA	TRBV27	NA	TRBJ2-3	TGTGCCAGCAGTTTACTAGCAAGAGATACGCAGTATTTT	CASSLLARDTQYF
TRBD1	TRBV29-1	NA	TRBJ2-1	TGCAGCGCCCCGACAGGGGCGTACGAGCAGTTCTTC	CSAPTGAYEQFF
NA	TRBV2	NA	TRBJ2-2	TGTGCCAGCAGTGCCGATCACACCGGGGAGCTGTTTTTT	CASSADHTGELFF
NA	TRBV10-2	NA	TRBJ2-1	TGCGCCAGCTCTCTTGCCACGGAGGGACGAGTGGGCAATGAGCAGTTCTTC	CASSLATEGRVGNEQFF
NA	TRBV6-2/TRBV6-3	NA	TRBJ2-7	TGTGCCAGCAGTGGGGGAAAAGCCTACGAGCAGTACTTC	CASSGGKAYEQYF
NA	TRBV9	NA	TRBJ1-2	TGTGCCAGCAGCGATACCAACGCACAAGCTAACTATGGCTACACCTTC	CASSDTNAQANYGYTF
TRBD1	TRBV27	few	TRBJ2-1	TGTGCCAGCAGTTTAGGGACAGCCTACAATGAGCAGTTCTTC	CASSLGTAYNEQFF
NA	TRBV6-5	NA	TRBJ2-2	TGTGCCAGCAGCCTTAGGAACACCGGGGAGCTGTTTTTT	CASSLRNTGELFF
NA	TRBV7-9	NA	TRBJ1-5	TGTGCCAGCAGCCCCCCAGGGAGCAATCAGCCCCAGCATTTT	CASSPPGSNQPQHF
TRBD2	TRBV3-1	NA	TRBJ2-5	TGTGCCAGCAGTAATCGTAGCGGGCGGATCCAAGAGACCCAGTACTTC	CASSNRSGRIQETQYF
NA	TRBV9	NA	TRBJ1-2	TGTGCCAGCAGCGCCGAACGAAAACCCAGGGGTGGAAACTATGGCTACACCTTC	CASSAERKPRGGNYGYTF
TRBD1	TRBV20-1	NA	TRBJ1-6	TGCAGTGCTAGAGAGGAGGGACAGGGGATTTCACCCCTCCACTTT	CSAREEGQGISPLHF
NA	TRBV27	NA	TRBJ2-7	TGTGCCAGCAGTTTATCAGGGTTCTACGAGCAGTACTTC	CASSLSGFYEQYF
NA	TRBV13	NA	TRBJ2-7	TGTGCCAGCAGCCAGGACTTTAGCGAGCAGTACTTC	CASSQDFSEQYF
NA	TRBV20-1	NA	TRBJ2-2	TGCAGTGCTAGGAAAGTCGAGGGTAACACCGGGGAGCTGTTTTTT	CSARKVEGNTGELFF
NA	TRBV29-1	NA	TRBJ2-2	TGCAGCGTTGTTTTGATCAACACCGGGGAGCTGTTTTTT	CSVVLINTGELFF
NA	TRBV6-6	NA	TRBJ1-5	TGTGCCAGCACCTTATCAGGTTATAGCAATCAGCCCCAGCTTTTT	CASTLSGYSNQPQLF
NA	TRBV27	NA	TRBJ1-2	TGTGCCAGCAGTTTCGGGGGCTATGGCTACACCTTC	CASSFGGYGYTF
NA	TRBV11-3	NA	TRBJ2-3	TGTGCCAGCAGCTTTAGCCCCACAGATACGCAGTATTTT	CASSFSPTDTQYF
NA	TRBV3-1	once	TRBJ2-4	TGTGCCAGCAGCCAAGGATTCGGGCAGGGCTTTGGGAAAAACATTCAGTACTTC	CASSQGFGQGFGKNIQYF
NA	TRBV10-3	NA	TRBJ2-7	TGTGCCATCAGACCTGAGGGGGGGCGAGGAGAGCAGTACTTC	CAIRPEGGRGEQYF
NA	TRBV6-1	NA	TRBJ2-3	TGTGCCAGCAGCCCGAACCGAGGCTTTGGGACAGATACGCAGTATTTT	CASSPNRGFGTDTQYF
TRBD1	TRBV7-2	NA	TRBJ1-2	TGTGCCAGCAGCTTAGAGGGGGCACAACAATACACCTTC	CASSLEGAQQYTF
NA	TRBV18	once	TRBJ2-5	TGTGCCAGCTCACCGTCCCGCCCAGGACAGAGCCAAGAGACCCAGTACTTC	CASSPSRPGQSQETQYF
NA	TRBV27	NA	TRBJ1-2	TGTGCCAGCAGCCAGGGATATGGCTACACCTTC	CASSQGYGYTF
TRBD1	TRBV9	NA	TRBJ2-7	TGTGCCAGCAGCTCGGGACAGGCCACCTACGAGCAGTACTTC	CASSSGQATYEQYF
NA	TRBV9	once	TRBJ2-1	TGTGCCAGCAGCCTAGGTTTCAATGAGCAGTTCTTC	CASSLGFNEQFF
NA	TRBV6-2/TRBV6-3	NA	TRBJ2-7	TGTGCCAGCAGTTACGGTCAGGGGTTCTACGAGCAGTACTTC	CASSYGQGFYEQYF
TRBD1	TRBV11-2	NA	TRBJ1-2	TGTGCCAGCAGCGCCTCGACGGACAGGGTCTATGGCTACACCTTC	CASSASTDRVYGYTF
NA	TRBV7-9	NA	TRBJ2-1	TGTGCCAGCAGCCACGCGGGATACAGCTCCTACAATGAGCAGTTCTTC	CASSHAGYSSYNEQFF